This T cell receptor (beta chain) was profiled in a study of shared clonotypes between healthy human individuals. About the research overall: Per-donor plates numbered three CD4 naive, three CD4 memory, two CD8 naive and one CD8 memory.

Findings and limits, study-wide: All-four-donor shared clonotypes had higher generation probabilities than non-shared clonotypes did. The genetic and exposure-history diversity represented was limited by few donors.

The sample holds one count of this clone. The target antigen is unknown. Generated by immunoSEQ multiplex PCR, the TCRdb table keeps only in-frame clones and is missing some. The sample lists about 1.5 million clones; more than 95% were seen once. This CDR3 is 13 amino acids long. V shed 3 bases, J shed 10 bases, and the junction held 6 bases outside the gene matches. The germline V gene has CDR1 KGHSH and CDR2 LQKENI. Input material: naive CD4+ T cells sorted from blood. The subset was: CD45RA+ positively selected. The chain recombines TRBV18 with TRBJ1-2, with 9 bases identical to TRBD1. This receptor was taken from a man under 40 in good health. The CDR3 region is CASSPDRGSNYTF. DNA of the CDR3: TGTGCCAGCTCACCGGACAGGGGTTCAAACTACACCTTC.